A selection of T cell receptor beta chains follows, all from one sample in a study of shared clonotypes between healthy human individuals. This table comes from immunoSEQ multiplex PCR, and its TCRdb copy is limited to in-frame clones, with some not included. The repertoire includes about 2.1 million clones, just under 95% of them detected once, and under 2% sits in the top ten. Material: naive CD8+ T cells from PBMCs. The receptors were sampled from a man aged 18 to 30 in good health. Some clones in this sample may be carry-over from other donors' samples. The CDR3 runs from the conserved cysteine through the conserved F or W. A D gene is named only where the DNA matches it firmly. Rows give clone size only sometimes, using once, few, many, or a class for an expanded clone.

>TRBD1|TRBJ2-1|TRBV6-5|.
CASSTGEGTYNEQFF
TGTGCCAGCAGCACAGGGGAAGGGACCTACAATGAGCAGTTCTTC
>TRBD1|TRBJ2-1|TRBV19|.
CASTIAGTAYNEQFF
TGTGCCAGTACCATAGCCGGGACAGCTTACAATGAGCAGTTCTTC
>TRBD2|TRBJ2-1|TRBV9|.
CASSEDSGTLPNEQFF
TGTGCCAGCAGCGAGGATAGCGGGACCCTTCCAAATGAGCAGTTCTTC
>.|TRBJ2-1|TRBV7-2|.
CASSPGVGRGPHNEQFF
TGTGCCAGCAGCCCCGGCGTGGGGCGGGGACCTCACAATGAGCAGTTCTTC
>.|TRBJ2-7|TRBV4-1|.
CASSPNRDYEQYF
TGCGCCAGCAGCCCCAACCGGGACTACGAGCAGTACTTC
>.|TRBJ2-5|TRBV12-5|.
CASGLGIQETQYF
TGTGCTAGTGGTTTGGGGATCCAAGAGACCCAGTACTTC
>.|TRBJ2-4|TRBV4-2|.
CASSQVRVVKNIQYF
TGTGCCAGCAGCCAAGTGAGGGTAGTCAAAAACATTCAGTACTTC
>.|TRBJ2-4|TRBV28|.
CASSLVLAKNIQYF
TGTGCCAGCAGTTTAGTCTTGGCCAAAAACATTCAGTACTTC
>TRBD1|TRBJ1-3|TRBV5-4|.
CASSRTGGVGNTIYF
TGTGCCAGCAGCCGGACAGGGGGCGTTGGAAACACCATATATTTT
>.|TRBJ1-5|TRBV4-1|.
CASRATVGSKPQHF
TGCGCCAGCAGGGCTACCGTTGGAAGCAAGCCCCAGCATTTT
>.|TRBJ2-1|TRBV5-1|once
CASSFPRDPRFSYNEQFF
TGCGCCAGCAGCTTTCCTCGGGACCCCCGGTTCTCCTACAATGAGCAGTTCTTC
>.|TRBJ2-3|TRBV9|.
CASSVGGTDTQYF
TGTGCCAGCAGCGTAGGTGGGACAGATACGCAGTATTTT
>TRBD1|TRBJ2-1|TRBV28|.
CASSTGDRDNEQFF
TGTGCCAGCTCAACCGGGGACAGGGACAATGAGCAGTTCTTC
>.|TRBJ2-2|TRBV12-5|.
CASGLGQGTGELFF
TGTGCTAGTGGTTTGGGGCAGGGGACCGGGGAGCTGTTTTTT
>.|TRBJ2-7|TRBV5-1|.
CASSLDRNYEQYF
TGCGCCAGCAGCTTGGACAGGAACTACGAGCAGTACTTC
>.|TRBJ1-2|TRBV5-5|.
CASNRPGAGGYGYTF
TGTGCCAGCAACCGCCCGGGGGCAGGAGGGTATGGCTACACCTTC
>.|TRBJ1-1|TRBV7-9|.
CASSFANAGVLAFF
TGTGCCAGCAGCTTCGCCAATGCGGGGGTCTTGGCTTTCTTT
>.|TRBJ1-5|TRBV28|.
CASRLPGQPQHF
TGTGCCAGCAGACTACCGGGACAGCCCCAGCATTTT
>.|TRBJ2-7|TRBV5-1|.
CASSLTGGTPTYEQYF
TGCGCCAGCAGCTTGACCGGGGGGACACCCACCTACGAGCAGTACTTC
>.|TRBJ2-7|TRBV5-8|.
CASSSGLEQYF
TGTGCCAGCAGCTCTGGCCTCGAGCAGTACTTC
>TRBD2|TRBJ2-6|TRBV7-3|.
CASGAAGTTGANVLTF
TGTGCCAGCGGGGCGGCAGGGACTACTGGGGCCAACGTCCTGACTTTC
>.|TRBJ2-1|TRBV7-6|.
CASSYLGAVLYNEQFF
TGTGCCAGCAGCTACCTCGGAGCGGTCCTCTACAATGAGCAGTTCTTC
>.|TRBJ2-2|TRBV27|.
CASSLLGGAANTGELFF
TGTGCCAGCAGTTTACTCGGAGGAGCGGCAAACACCGGGGAGCTGTTTTTT
>.|TRBJ2-2|TRBV7-8|.
CASSSRPGPAAANTGELFF
TGTGCCAGCAGCTCAAGGCCGGGTCCGGCTGCCGCGAACACCGGGGAGCTGTTTTTT
>.|TRBJ1-2|TRBV27|once
CASSPRGLYGYTF
TGTGCCAGCAGTCCCAGGGGTCTCTATGGCTACACCTTC
>.|TRBJ2-6|TRBV11-3|.
CASSLTGLSSGANVLTF
TGTGCCAGCAGCTTAACAGGGCTAAGCTCTGGGGCCAACGTCCTGACTTTC
>.|TRBJ2-2|TRBV9|.
CASSVFGSVEAGELFF
TGTGCCAGCAGCGTATTCGGGTCGGTTGAGGCCGGGGAGCTGTTTTTT
>.|TRBJ2-7|TRBV6-5|.
CASSYNPDPHEQYF
TGTGCCAGCAGTTACAACCCAGACCCCCACGAGCAGTACTTC
>TRBD1|TRBJ1-4|TRBV9|.
CASSVDGQGAQKLFF
TGTGCCAGCAGCGTAGATGGACAGGGAGCTCAAAAACTGTTTTTT
>TRBD1|TRBJ2-7|TRBV5-4|.
CASSRGTGGYEQYF
TGTGCCAGCAGCCGAGGGACAGGGGGTTACGAGCAGTACTTC
>.|TRBJ1-1|TRBV11-2|once
CASSLDILGEAFF
TGTGCCAGCAGCTTAGATATACTGGGAGAAGCTTTCTTT
>TRBD1|TRBJ2-1|TRBV5-6|.
CASSLGDRGGNEQFF
TGTGCCAGCAGCCTGGGGGACAGAGGAGGCAATGAGCAGTTCTTC
>.|TRBJ2-3|TRBV19|.
CASSPRVADTQYF
TGTGCCAGTAGTCCCCGGGTAGCGGATACGCAGTATTTT
>TRBD1|TRBJ1-1|TRBV6-5|.
CASRTGIAEAFF
TGTGCCAGCAGGACAGGGATCGCTGAAGCTTTCTTT
>.|TRBJ2-3|TRBV9|.
CASSGSGEAISTDTQYF
TGTGCCAGCAGCGGGTCGGGGGAGGCTATTAGCACAGATACGCAGTATTTT
>.|TRBJ2-2|TRBV28|.
CASSPRRPYMPNTGELFF
TGTGCCAGCAGTCCAAGACGGCCTTACATGCCGAACACCGGGGAGCTGTTTTTT
>.|TRBJ2-7|TRBV10-3|.
CAISETTYEQYF
TGTGCCATCAGTGAGACCACCTACGAGCAGTACTTC
>TRBD1|TRBJ2-7|TRBV27|once
CASSLLAGGGEQYF
TGTGCCAGCAGCCTCCTTGCAGGGGGCGGCGAGCAGTACTTC
>.|TRBJ2-5|TRBV27|.
CASSWDTGATQYF
TGTGCCAGCAGTTGGGACACCGGGGCGACCCAGTACTTC
>.|TRBJ2-4|TRBV6-6|.
CASSYSGQGENIQYF
TGTGCCAGCAGTTACTCAGGGCAGGGAGAAAACATTCAGTACTTC
>.|TRBJ2-1|TRBV28|.
CASSLSVSYNEQFF
TGTGCCAGCAGTTTATCAGTATCTTACAATGAGCAGTTCTTC
>.|TRBJ2-4|TRBV28|.
CASSQTGSQNIQYF
TGTGCCAGCAGTCAGACGGGGAGCCAAAACATTCAGTACTTC
>.|TRBJ1-1|TRBV6-1|.
CASSEWGRQTNTEAFF
TGTGCCAGCAGTGAATGGGGGCGACAGACGAACACTGAAGCTTTCTTT